The clone carrying this TCR beta chain was counted between two and nine times. Its specificity is not known. This record belongs to a study of blood T cells in healthy people across ages. Whole-study findings and limits: Diversity was estimated from one million T cells, and these estimates were considered underestimates.

V lost 1 base, J lost 5 bases, and 15 bases stayed unmatched. CDR1 and CDR2 (germline): SEHNR, FQNEAQ (reference sequence). CDR3 length equals 18 residues. PCR was performed a second time for about 6 to 11 cycles using a sample-barcoded 5' primer and a J-beta primer mix. TCRdb processed the 5' RACE reads anew with MiXCR; each CDR3 protein has one entry. The sample records around 700,000 distinct CDR3 sequences, approximately 25% being singletons. The data also belong to a second study, concerning T cells of mothers and their children.

V usage is TRBV7-9 and J usage is TRBJ2-5; 8 bases map to TRBD1. Sequenced sample: blood. The sequence was obtained from a boy between 10 and 17 years old in good health. Here the CDR3 DNA reads TGTGCCAGCAGCTTAGTTTTGCAGGGGGCTCCCAGAAGGGAGACCCAGTACTTC. Its translation: CASSLVLQGAPRRETQYF.